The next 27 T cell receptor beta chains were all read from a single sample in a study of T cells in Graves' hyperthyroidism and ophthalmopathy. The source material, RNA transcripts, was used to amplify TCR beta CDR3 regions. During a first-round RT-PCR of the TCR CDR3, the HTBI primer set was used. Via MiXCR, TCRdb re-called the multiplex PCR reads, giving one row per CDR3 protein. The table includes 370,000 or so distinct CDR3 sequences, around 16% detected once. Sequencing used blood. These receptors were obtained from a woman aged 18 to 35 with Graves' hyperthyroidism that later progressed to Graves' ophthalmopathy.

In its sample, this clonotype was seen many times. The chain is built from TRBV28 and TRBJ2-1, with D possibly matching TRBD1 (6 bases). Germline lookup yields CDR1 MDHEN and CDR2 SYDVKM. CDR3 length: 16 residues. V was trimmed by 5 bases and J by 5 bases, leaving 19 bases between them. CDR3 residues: CASSHDSTGKHNEQFF. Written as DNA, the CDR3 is TGTGCCAGCAGTCACGACTCGACAGGCAAACACAATGAGCAGTTCTTC. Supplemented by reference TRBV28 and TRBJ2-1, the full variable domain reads DVKVTQSSRYLVKRTGEKVFLECVQDMDHENMFWYRQDPGLGLRLIYFSYDVKMKEKGDIPEGYSVSREKKERFSLILESASTNQTSMYLCASSHDSTGKHNEQFFGPGTRLTVL.

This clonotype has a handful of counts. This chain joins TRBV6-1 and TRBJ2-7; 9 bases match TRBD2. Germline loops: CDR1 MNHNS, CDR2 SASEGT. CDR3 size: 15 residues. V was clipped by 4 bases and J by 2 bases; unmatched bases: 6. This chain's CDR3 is CASSALAGSAYEQYF. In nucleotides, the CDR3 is TGTGCCAGCAGTGCCCTAGCGGGGTCAGCCTACGAGCAGTACTTC.

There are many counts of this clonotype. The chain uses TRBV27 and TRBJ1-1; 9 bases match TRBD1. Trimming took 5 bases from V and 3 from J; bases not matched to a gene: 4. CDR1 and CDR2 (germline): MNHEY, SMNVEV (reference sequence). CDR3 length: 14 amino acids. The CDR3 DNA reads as TGTGCCAGCAGTGCCCGGACAGGGGACACTGAAGCTTTCTTT. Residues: CASSARTGDTEAFF.

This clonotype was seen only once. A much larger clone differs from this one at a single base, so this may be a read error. The CDR3 reads CTSTRRGSNQPQHF. The CDR3 DNA sequence: TGTACCAGCACCCGAAGGGGTAGCAATCAGCCCCAGCATTTT. The V call is TRBV6-2 or TRBV6-3, the J call TRBJ1-5, with a possible D match to TRBD1 (5 bases). This CDR3 is built from 14 residues. The germline V gene encodes CDR1 MNHEY and CDR2 SVGEGT.

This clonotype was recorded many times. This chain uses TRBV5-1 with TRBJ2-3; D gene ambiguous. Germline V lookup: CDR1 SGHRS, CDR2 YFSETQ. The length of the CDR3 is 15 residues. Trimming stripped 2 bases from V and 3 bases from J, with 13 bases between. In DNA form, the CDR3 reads TGCGCCAGCAGCTTACCCACATACGGTACAGATACGCAGTATTTT. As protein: CASSLPTYGTDTQYF.

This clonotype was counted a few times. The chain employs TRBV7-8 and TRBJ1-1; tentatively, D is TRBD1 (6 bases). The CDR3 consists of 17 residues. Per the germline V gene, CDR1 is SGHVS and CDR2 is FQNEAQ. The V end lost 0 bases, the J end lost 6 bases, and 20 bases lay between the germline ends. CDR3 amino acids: CASSLARGGTWESEAFF. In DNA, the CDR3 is TGTGCCAGCAGCTTAGCGAGGGGGGGGACCTGGGAGTCTGAAGCTTTCTTT.

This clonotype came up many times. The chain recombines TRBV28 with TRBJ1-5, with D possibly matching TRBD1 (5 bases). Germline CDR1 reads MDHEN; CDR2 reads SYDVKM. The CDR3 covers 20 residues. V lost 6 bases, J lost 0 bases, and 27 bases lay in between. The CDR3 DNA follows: TGTGCCAGCAGGTTCTCTCGGGACGGGGAACAGCTGAATAGCAATCAGCCCCAGCATTTT. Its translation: CASRFSRDGEQLNSNQPQHF.

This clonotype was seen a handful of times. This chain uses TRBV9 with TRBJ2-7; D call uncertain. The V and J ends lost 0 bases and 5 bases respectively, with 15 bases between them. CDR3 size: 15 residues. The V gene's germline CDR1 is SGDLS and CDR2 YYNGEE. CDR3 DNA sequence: TGTGCCAGCAGCGTAGGAACTGCAGGAGACCACGAGCAGTACTTC. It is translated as CASSVGTAGDHEQYF.

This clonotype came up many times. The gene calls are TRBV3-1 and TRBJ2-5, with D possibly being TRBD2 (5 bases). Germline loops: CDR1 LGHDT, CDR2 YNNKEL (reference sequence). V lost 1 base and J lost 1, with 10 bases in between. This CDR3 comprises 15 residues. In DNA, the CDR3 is TGTGCCAGCAGCCAAGTCCCCCGGGGCCAAGAGACCCAGTACTTC. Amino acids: CASSQVPRGQETQYF.

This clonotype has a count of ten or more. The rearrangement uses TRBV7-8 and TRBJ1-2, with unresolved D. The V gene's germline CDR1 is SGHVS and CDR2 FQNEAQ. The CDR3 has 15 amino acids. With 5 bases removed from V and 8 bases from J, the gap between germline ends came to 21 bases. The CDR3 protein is CASSALVYGVEGYTF. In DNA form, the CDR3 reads TGTGCCAGCAGCGCCCTGGTTTATGGGGTGGAGGGCTACACCTTC.

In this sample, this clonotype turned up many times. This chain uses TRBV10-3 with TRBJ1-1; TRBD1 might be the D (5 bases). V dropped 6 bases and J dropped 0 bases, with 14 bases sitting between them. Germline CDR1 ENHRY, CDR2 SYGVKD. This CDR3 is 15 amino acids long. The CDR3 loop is CAIRGTAELNTEAFF. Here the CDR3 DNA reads TGTGCCATCAGGGGGACGGCCGAGCTGAACACTGAAGCTTTCTTT.

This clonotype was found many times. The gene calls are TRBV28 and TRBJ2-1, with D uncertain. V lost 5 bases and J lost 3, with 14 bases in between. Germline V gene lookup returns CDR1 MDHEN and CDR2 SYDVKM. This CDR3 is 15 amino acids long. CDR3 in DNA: TGTGCCAGCAGTGTAACGGGCCGACACTACAATGAGCAGTTCTTC. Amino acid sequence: CASSVTGRHYNEQFF.

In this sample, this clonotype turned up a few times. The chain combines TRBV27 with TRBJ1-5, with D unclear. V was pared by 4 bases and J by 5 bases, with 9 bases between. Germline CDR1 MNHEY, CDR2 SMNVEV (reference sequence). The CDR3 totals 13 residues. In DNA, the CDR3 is TGTGCCAGCAGTTCCGGGGTCCATCAGCCCCAGCATTTT. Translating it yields CASSSGVHQPQHF.

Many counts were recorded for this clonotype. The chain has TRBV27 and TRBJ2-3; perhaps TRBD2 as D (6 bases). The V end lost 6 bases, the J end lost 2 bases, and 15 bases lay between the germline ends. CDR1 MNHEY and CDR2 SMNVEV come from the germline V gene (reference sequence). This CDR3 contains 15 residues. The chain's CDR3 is CASSPPGLITDTQYF. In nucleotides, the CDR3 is TGTGCCAGCAGCCCCCCGGGACTTATCACAGATACGCAGTATTTT.

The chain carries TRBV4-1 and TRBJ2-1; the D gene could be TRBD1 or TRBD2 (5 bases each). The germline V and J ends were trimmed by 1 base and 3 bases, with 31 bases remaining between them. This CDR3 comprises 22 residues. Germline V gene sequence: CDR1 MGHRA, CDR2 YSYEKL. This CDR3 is CASSQGGEYHPAPDNVYNEQFF. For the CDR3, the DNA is TGCGCCAGCAGCCAAGGAGGGGAGTACCACCCAGCCCCAGATAACGTCTACAATGAGCAGTTCTTC.

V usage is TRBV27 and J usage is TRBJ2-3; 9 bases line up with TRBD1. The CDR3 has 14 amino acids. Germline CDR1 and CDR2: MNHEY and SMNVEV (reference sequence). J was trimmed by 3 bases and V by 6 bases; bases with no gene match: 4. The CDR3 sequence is CASRQGAKTDTQYF. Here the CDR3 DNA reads TGTGCCAGCAGACAGGGGGCGAAGACAGATACGCAGTATTTT.

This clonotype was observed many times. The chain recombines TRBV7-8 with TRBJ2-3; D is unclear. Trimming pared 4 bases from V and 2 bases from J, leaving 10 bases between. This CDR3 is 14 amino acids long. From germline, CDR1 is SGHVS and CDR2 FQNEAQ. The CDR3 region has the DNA TGTGCCAGCAGCTCCTTAGCCATCACAGATACGCAGTATTTT. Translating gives CASSSLAITDTQYF.

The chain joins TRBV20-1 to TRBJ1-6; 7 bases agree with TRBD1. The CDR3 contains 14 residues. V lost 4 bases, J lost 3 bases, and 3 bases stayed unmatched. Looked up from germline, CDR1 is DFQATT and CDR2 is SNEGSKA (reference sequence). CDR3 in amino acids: CSATGQSYNSPLHF. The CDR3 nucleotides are TGCAGTGCTACGGGACAGAGCTATAATTCACCCCTCCACTTT.

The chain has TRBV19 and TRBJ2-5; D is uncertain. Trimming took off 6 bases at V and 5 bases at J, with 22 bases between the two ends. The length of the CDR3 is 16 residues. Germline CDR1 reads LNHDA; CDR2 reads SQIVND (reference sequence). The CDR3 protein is CASSPTLEPYKETQYF. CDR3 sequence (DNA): TGTGCCAGTAGCCCCACCCTAGAGCCCTACAAGGAGACCCAGTACTTC.

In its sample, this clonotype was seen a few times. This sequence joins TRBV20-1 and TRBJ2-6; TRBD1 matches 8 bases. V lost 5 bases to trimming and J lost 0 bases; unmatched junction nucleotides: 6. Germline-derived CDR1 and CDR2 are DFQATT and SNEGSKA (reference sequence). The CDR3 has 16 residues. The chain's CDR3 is CSALKQGVSGANVLTF. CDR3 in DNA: TGCAGTGCTTTGAAACAGGGGGTCTCTGGGGCCAACGTCCTGACTTTC.

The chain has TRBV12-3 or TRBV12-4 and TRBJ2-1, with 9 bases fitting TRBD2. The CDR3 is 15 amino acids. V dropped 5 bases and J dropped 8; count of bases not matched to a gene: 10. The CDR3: CASSRGREGLDEQFF. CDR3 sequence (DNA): TGTGCCAGCAGTCGGGGGCGGGAGGGTTTGGATGAGCAGTTCTTC.

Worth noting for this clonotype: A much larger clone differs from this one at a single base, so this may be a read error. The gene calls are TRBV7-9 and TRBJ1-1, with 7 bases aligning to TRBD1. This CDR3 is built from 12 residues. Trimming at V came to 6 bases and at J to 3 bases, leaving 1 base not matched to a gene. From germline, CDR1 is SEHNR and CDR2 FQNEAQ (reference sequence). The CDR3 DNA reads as TGTGCCAGCAGAACAGGGGACACTGAAGCTTTCTTT. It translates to CASRTGDTEAFF.

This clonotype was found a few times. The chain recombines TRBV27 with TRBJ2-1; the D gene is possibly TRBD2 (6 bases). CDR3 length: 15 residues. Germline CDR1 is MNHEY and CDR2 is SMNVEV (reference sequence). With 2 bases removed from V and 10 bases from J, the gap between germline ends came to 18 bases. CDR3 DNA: TGTGCCAGCAGTTTAACGGGGGAGAGTATTTTAGAGCAGTTCTTC. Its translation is CASSLTGESILEQFF.

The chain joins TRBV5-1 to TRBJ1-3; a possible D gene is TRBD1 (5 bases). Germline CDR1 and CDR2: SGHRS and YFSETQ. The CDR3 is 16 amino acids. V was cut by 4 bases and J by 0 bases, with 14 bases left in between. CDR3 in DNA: TGCGCCAGCAGCCCATCGGGACCCCACTCTGGAAACACCATATATTTT. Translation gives CASSPSGPHSGNTIYF.

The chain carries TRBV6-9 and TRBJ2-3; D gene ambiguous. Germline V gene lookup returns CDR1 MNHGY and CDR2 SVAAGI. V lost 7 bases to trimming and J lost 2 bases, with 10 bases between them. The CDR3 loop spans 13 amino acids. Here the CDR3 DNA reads TGTGCCAGCACTTACATCCCCACAGATACGCAGTATTTT. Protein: CASTYIPTDTQYF.

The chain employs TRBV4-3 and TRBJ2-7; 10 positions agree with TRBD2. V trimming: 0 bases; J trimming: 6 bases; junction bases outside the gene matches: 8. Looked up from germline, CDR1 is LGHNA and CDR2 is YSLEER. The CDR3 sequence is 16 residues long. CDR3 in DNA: TGCGCCAGCAGCCAAGATCCTAGCGGGAGCCCCGCCGAGCAGTACTTC. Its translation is CASSQDPSGSPAEQYF.

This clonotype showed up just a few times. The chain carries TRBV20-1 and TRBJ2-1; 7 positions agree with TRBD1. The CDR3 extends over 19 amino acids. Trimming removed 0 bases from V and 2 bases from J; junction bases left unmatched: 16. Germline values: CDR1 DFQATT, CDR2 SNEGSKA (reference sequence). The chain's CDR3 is CSARDESSSSRGPYNEQFF. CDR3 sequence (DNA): TGCAGTGCTAGAGATGAATCAAGCTCGTCGAGGGGGCCCTACAATGAGCAGTTCTTC.